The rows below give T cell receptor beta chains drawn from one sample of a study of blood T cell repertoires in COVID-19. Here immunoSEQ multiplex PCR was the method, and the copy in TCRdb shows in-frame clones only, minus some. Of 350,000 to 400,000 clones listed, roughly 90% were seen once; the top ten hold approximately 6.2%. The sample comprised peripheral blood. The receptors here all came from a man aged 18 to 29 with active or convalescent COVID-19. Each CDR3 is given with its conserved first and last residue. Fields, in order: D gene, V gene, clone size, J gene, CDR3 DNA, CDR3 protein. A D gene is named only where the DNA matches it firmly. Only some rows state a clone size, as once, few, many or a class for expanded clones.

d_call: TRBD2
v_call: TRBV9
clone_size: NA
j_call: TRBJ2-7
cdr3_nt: TGTGCCAGCAGCGTAGGATTAGCGGGAGTATACGAGCAGTACTTC
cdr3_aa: CASSVGLAGVYEQYF

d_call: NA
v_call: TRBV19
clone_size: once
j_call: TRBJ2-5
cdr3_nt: TGTGCCAGTAGTATAGTCGGGAGCAACCAAGAGACCCAGTACTTC
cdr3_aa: CASSIVGSNQETQYF

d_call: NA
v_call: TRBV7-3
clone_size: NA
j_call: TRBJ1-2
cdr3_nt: TGTGCCAGCAGCTTAAGACTTGGGGCTGACTATGGCTACACCTTC
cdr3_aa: CASSLRLGADYGYTF

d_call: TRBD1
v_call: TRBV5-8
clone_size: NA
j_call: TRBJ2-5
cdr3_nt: TGTGCCAGCCCGCGCTGGACAGGGGGCGCTCAGACCCAGTACTTC
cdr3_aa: CASPRWTGGAQTQYF

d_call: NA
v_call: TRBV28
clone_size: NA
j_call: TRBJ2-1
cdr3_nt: TGTGCCAGCAGTTTATTCGGACAGTGGACCTACAATGAGCAGTTCTTC
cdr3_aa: CASSLFGQWTYNEQFF

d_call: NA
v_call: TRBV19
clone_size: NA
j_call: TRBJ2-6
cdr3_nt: TGTGCCAGTAGTACCATCCCCTCTGGGGCCAACGTCCTGACTTTC
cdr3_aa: CASSTIPSGANVLTF

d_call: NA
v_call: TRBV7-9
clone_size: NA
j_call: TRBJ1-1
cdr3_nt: TGTGCCAGCAGCTCCCTATTTCAAGAAGCTTTCTTT
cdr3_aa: CASSSLFQEAFF

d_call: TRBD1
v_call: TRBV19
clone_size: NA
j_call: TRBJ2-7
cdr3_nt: TGTGCCAGCTCAACAGGGGCCGACTACGAGCAGTACTTC
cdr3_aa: CASSTGADYEQYF

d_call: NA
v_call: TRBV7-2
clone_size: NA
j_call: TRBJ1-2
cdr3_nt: TGTGCCAGCAGCTTAGCCGGGAACTATGGCTACACCTTC
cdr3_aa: CASSLAGNYGYTF

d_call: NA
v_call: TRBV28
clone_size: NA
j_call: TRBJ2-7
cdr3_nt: TGTGCCAGCAGTCCAGATAACGACGAGCAGTACTTC
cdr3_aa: CASSPDNDEQYF